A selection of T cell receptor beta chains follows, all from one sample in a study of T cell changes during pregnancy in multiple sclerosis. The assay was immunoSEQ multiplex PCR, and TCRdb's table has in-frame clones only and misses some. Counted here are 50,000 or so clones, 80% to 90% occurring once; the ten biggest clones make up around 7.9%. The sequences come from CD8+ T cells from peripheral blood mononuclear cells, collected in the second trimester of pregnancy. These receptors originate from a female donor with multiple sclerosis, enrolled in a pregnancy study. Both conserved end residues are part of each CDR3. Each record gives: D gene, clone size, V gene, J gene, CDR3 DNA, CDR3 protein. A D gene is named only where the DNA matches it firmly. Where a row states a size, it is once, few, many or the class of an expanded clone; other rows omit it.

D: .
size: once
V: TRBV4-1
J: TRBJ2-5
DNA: TGCGCCAGCAGCCAAGACCTGACACAAGGGAGGACCCAGTACTTC
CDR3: CASSQDLTQGRTQYF

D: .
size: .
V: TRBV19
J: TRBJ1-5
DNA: TGTGCCAGTAGTATAGATCTCGACAGACCGTTTGAGCCCCAGCATTTT
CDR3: CASSIDLDRPFEPQHF

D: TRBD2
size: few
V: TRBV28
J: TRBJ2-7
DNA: TGTGCCAGCAGTTCTTTGGTTTCCGGGAGCGGGGGCGCGATCTCCTACGAGCAGTACTTC
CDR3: CASSSLVSGSGGAISYEQYF

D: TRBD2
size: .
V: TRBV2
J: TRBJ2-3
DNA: TGTGCCAGCTCATGGGGCGGGACTAGCGGGGGGCCTAGCACAGATACGCAGTATTTT
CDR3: CASSWGGTSGGPSTDTQYF

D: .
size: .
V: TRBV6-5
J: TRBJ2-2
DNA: TGTGCCAGCAGTTACTACAGGACGAACACCGGGGAGCTGTTTTTT
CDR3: CASSYYRTNTGELFF

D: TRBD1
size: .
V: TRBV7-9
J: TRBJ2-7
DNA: TGTGCCAGCAGCCTTGGACAGGGGCTAAACTACGAGCAGTACTTC
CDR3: CASSLGQGLNYEQYF

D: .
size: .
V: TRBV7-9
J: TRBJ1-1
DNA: TGTGCCAGCAGCGAAGGCCCCGGGAGGAACACTGAAGCTTTCTTT
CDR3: CASSEGPGRNTEAFF

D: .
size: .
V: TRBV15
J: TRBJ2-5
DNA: TGTGCCACCAGCAGGTTCAGCGGAGAGGTCCTTCAAGAGACCCAGTACTTC
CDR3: CATSRFSGEVLQETQYF

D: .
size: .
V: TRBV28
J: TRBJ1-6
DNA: TGTGCCAGCCAAAACCGGAGGGACTCCTATAATTCACCCCTCCACTTT
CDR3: CASQNRRDSYNSPLHF

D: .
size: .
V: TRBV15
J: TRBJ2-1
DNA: TGTGCCACCAGCACCCAGTACAATGAGCAGTTCTTC
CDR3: CATSTQYNEQFF

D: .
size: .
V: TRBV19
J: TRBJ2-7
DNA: TGTGCCAGTAGTAGGAGCTCAAACTACTACGAGCAGTACTTC
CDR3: CASSRSSNYYEQYF

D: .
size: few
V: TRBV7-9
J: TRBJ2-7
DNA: TGTGCCAGCAGCTCCCAGGGCTACGAGCAGTACTTC
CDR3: CASSSQGYEQYF

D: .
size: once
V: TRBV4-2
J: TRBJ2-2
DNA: TGTGCCAGCAGCCAAGGAGACAGCGACACCGGGGAGCTGTTTTTT
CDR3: CASSQGDSDTGELFF

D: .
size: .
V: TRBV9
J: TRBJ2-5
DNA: TGTGCCAGCAGCGCCATGGGCAGAGTGGGTGAGACCCAGTACTTC
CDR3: CASSAMGRVGETQYF

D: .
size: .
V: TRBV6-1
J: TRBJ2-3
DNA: TGTGCCGCGCCCCTGCAGGGATTGAGCACAGATACGCAGTATTTT
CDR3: CAAPLQGLSTDTQYF

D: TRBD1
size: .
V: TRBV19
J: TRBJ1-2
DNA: TGTGCCAGTAGTATAGTCCAGGGGGCCCCCTATGGCTACACCTTC
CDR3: CASSIVQGAPYGYTF

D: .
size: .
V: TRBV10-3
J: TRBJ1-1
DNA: TGTGCCATCAGTGACAGGGGGAACACTGAAGCTTTCTTT
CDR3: CAISDRGNTEAFF

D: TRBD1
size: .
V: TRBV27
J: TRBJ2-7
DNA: TGTGCCAGCAGTTACGGTGCAGGGACAGGGGCTTCCTACGAGCAGTACTTC
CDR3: CASSYGAGTGASYEQYF

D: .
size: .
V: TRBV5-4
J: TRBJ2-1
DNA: TGTGCCAGCAGCTTGGTCGTTCTAGGTAGCGCCTACAATGAGCAGTTCTTC
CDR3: CASSLVVLGSAYNEQFF